These T cell receptor beta chains were read from a single sample in a study of T cell repertoires in cytomegalovirus infection. TCRdb reanalysed the reads using MiXCR and keeps one entry per CDR3 protein. The table records approximately 700,000 distinct CDR3 sequences, approximately 34% of them present only once. Sequencing used PBMCs. Every receptor here comes from a human donor in good health (CMV status not recorded). Some clones in this sample may be carry-over from other donors' samples. The CDR3 runs from the conserved cysteine through the conserved F or W. The D gene is left open where the match is weak. The listing skips clone size in some rows; elsewhere it reads once, few, many or a size class.

>-|-|TRBJ2-3|TRBV6-4
TGTGCCAGCAGAGCCTCGCCCGGGTCCACAGATACGCAGTATTTT
CASRASPGSTDTQYF
>-|TRBD1|TRBJ1-6|TRBV7-2
TGTGCCAGTAGCTCTCACGGACAGGGGGTCTCACCCCTCCACTTT
CASSSHGQGVSPLHF
>few|-|TRBJ2-7|TRBV23-1
TGCGCCAGCAGTCCGGACTTCCAGGGCTACCACGAGCAGTACTTC
CASSPDFQGYHEQYF
>-|-|TRBJ2-1|TRBV7-2
TGTGCCAGCAGCCCCCACGGGAGTGGGAATGAGCAGTTCTTC
CASSPHGSGNEQFF
>-|TRBD1|TRBJ2-5|TRBV28
TGTGCCATCCGACCAGGGACAGTCGGAGAGACCCAGTACTTC
CAIRPGTVGETQYF
>-|-|TRBJ2-1|TRBV19
TGTGCCAGTAGTCAGCGGGATGAGCAGTTCTTC
CASSQRDEQFF
>few|-|TRBJ1-4|TRBV2
TGTGCCAGTCGGACAGAGGTGAATGAAAAACTGTTTTTT
CASRTEVNEKLFF
>-|-|TRBJ1-1|TRBV6-6
TGTGCCATCAGCCCGACCGGGACCCCGGGGACTGAAGCTTTCTTT
CAISPTGTPGTEAFF
>-|TRBD2|TRBJ2-3|TRBV19
TGTGCCATTAGTATAGATCGTTACGAAGAGGGAGGGCCGAACACAAATACGCAGTATTTT
CAISIDRYEEGGPNTNTQYF
>-|TRBD1|TRBJ2-2|TRBV7-6
TGTGCCAGCAGCTTATTGACAGGGGGCTGGCCCGGGGAGCTGTTTTTT
CASSLLTGGWPGELFF
>many|-|TRBJ1-5|TRBV7-2
TGTGCCAGCAGCTTAGTGGGAGGCTTCAATCAGCCCCAGCATTTT
CASSLVGGFNQPQHF
>-|TRBD1|TRBJ2-3|TRBV12-5
TGTGCTAACCGGATGGGGCCGGGACAGGGTGTAAGCGGCCACACAGATACGCAGTATTTT
CANRMGPGQGVSGHTDTQYF
>once|TRBD1|TRBJ2-1|TRBV7-8
TGTGCCAGCAGCTTAGGACAGGGTGGTCGCAATGAGCAGTTATTC
CASSLGQGGRNEQLF
>once|-|TRBJ1-1|TRBV19
TGTGCCAGTAGTCTGCGGACGCGCACTGAAGCTTTCTTT
CASSLRTRTEAFF
>-|-|TRBJ2-1|TRBV4-2
TGTGCCAGCAGCCAAGATCTCGCCCGACGCTCCTACAATGAGCAGTTCTTC
CASSQDLARRSYNEQFF
>few|-|TRBJ1-5|TRBV4-1
TGTGCCAGCAGCTCGCTGACGGGCAGGGAAGGTCAGCCCCAGCATTTT
CASSSLTGREGQPQHF
>-|-|TRBJ1-1|TRBV3-1
TGTGCCAGCAGCCCGGTGCGGGGGACAAGTCATCGAGCTTTCTTT
CASSPVRGTSHRAFF
>many|-|TRBJ2-3|TRBV6-1
TGTGCCAGCAGTGGCCCAGATACGCAGTATTTT
CASSGPDTQYF
>few|-|TRBJ1-2|TRBV5-6
TGTGCCAGCAGCCCGTGGGGGGGCGGCTATGGCTACACCTTC
CASSPWGGGYGYTF